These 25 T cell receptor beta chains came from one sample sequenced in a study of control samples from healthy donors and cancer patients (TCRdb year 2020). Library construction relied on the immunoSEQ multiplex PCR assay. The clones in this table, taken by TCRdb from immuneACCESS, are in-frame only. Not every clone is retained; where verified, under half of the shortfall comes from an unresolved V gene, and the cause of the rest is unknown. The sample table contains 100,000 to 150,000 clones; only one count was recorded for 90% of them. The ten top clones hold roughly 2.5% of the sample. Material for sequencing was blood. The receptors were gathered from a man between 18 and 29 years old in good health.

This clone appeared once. CDR3 coding DNA: TGTGCCAGCAGCAAAAGTTTGCAGGTCCGCTACAATGAGCAGTTCTTC. It codes for CASSKSLQVRYNEQFF. The chain joins TRBV21-1 to TRBJ2-1; the table's D call, TRBD1, was not checked against the DNA. TRBV21-1 represents a pseudogene. The CDR3 covers 16 residues.

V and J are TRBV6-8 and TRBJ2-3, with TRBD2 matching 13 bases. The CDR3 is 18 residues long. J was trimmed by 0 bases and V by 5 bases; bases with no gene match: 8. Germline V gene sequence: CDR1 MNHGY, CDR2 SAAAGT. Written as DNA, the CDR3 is TGTGCCAGCAGTCCGGGGACTAGCGGGAATTCTAGCACAGATACGCAGTATTTT. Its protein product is CASSPGTSGNSSTDTQYF.

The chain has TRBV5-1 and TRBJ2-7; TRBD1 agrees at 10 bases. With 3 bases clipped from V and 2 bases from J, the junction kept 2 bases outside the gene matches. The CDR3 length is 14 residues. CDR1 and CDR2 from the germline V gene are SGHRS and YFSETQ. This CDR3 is CASSYGQGAYEQYF. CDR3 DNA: TGCGCCAGCAGCTATGGACAGGGGGCCTACGAGCAGTACTTC.

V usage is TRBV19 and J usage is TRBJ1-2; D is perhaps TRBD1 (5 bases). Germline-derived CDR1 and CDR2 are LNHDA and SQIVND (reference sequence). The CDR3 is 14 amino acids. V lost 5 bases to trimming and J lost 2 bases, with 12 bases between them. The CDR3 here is CASSLGAANYGYTF. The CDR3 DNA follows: TGTGCCAGTAGTTTAGGGGCGGCCAACTATGGCTACACCTTC. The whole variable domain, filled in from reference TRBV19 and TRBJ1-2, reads DGGITQSPKYLFRKEGQNVTLSCEQNLNHDAMYWYRQDPGQGLRLIYYSQIVNDFQKGDIAEGYSVSREKKESFPLTVTSAQKNPTAFYLCASSLGAANYGYTFGSGTRLTVV.

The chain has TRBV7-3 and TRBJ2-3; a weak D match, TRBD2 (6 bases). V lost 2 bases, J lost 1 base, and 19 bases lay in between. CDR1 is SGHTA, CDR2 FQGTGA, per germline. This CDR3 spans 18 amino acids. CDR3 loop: CASSLLAAGVVGTDTQYF. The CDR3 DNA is TGTGCCAGCAGCTTATTGGCAGCGGGTGTTGTGGGCACAGATACGCAGTATTTT.

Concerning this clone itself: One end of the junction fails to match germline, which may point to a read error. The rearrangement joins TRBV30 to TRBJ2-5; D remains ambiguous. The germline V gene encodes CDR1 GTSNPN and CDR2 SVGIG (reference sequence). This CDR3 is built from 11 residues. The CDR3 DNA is TGTGCCTGGAGTGATCAAGGGACCCAGTACTTC. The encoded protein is CAWSDQGTQYF.

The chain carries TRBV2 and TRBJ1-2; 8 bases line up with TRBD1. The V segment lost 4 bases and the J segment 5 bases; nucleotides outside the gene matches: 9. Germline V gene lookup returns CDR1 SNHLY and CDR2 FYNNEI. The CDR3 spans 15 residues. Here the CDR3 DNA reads TGTGCCAGCAGTGCGTCAGGGACAGGCTATTATGGCTACACCTTC. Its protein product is CASSASGTGYYGYTF.

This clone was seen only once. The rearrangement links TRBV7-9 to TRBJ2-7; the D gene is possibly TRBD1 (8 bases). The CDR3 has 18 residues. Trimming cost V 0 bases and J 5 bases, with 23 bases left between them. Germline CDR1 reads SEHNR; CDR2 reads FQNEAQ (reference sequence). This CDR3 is CASSLAPGGQGAVNEQYF. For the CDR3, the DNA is TGTGCCAGCAGCTTAGCGCCCGGGGGGCAGGGGGCAGTCAACGAGCAGTACTTC.

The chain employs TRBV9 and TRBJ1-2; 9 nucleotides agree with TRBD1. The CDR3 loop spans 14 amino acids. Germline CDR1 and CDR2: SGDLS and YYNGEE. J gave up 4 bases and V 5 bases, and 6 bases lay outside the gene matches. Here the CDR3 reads CASSGQGSSYGYTF. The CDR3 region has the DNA TGTGCCAGCAGTGGACAGGGGTCTAGCTATGGCTACACCTTC.

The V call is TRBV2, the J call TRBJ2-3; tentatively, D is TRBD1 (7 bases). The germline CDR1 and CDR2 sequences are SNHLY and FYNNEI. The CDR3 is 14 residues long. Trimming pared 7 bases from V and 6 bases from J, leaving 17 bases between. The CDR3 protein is CASTVRGDSDTQYF. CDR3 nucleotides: TGTGCCAGCACGGTCAGGGGGGATTCGGATACGCAGTATTTT.

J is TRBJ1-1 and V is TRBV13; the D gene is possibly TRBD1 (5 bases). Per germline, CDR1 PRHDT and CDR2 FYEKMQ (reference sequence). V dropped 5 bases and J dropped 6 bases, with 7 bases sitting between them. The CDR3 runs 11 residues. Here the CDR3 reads CASSQGPEAFF. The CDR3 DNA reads TGTGCCAGCAGCCAGGGTCCTGAAGCTTTCTTT.

The CDR3 DNA reads TGTGCCAGTAGTATTGGCGCACGCCCCGACATTCAGTACTTC. This sequence encodes CASSIGARPDIQYF. The chain uses TRBV19 and TRBJ2-4; D is unresolved. This CDR3 is 14 amino acids long. Germline CDR1 reads LNHDA; CDR2 reads SQIVND (reference sequence). Deletions cut 3 bases from V and 8 bases from J, with 14 bases between.

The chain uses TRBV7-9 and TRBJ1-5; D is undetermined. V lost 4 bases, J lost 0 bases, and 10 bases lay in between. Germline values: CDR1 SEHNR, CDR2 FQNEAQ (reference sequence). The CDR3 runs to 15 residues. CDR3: CASSSNVGSNQPQHF. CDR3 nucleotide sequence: TGTGCCAGCAGCTCGAATGTTGGTAGCAATCAGCCCCAGCATTTT.

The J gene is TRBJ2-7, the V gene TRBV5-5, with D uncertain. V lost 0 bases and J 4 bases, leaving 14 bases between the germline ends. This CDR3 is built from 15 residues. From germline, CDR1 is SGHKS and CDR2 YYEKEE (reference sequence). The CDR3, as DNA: TGTGCCAGCAGCTTGGGAGAATACGGGTTGTACGAGCAGTACGTC. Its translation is CASSLGEYGLYEQYV.

This CDR3 is CASSYGGPGYGYTF. As DNA, the CDR3 is TGTGCCAGCAGTTACGGGGGGCCTGGCTATGGCTACACCTTC. V gene TRBV6-5 combines with J gene TRBJ1-2; weak D call: TRBD1 (6 bases). This CDR3 region has 14 residues. Germline CDR1 is MNHEY and CDR2 is SVGAGI. Trimming cost V 2 bases and J 4 bases, with 11 bases left between them.

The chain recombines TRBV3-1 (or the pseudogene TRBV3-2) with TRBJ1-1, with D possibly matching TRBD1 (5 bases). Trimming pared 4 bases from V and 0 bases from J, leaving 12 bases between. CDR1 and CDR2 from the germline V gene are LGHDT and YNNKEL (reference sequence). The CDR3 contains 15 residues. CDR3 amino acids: CASSPLGGVNTEAFF. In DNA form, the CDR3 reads TGTGCCAGCAGCCCTCTGGGGGGGGTGAACACTGAAGCTTTCTTT.

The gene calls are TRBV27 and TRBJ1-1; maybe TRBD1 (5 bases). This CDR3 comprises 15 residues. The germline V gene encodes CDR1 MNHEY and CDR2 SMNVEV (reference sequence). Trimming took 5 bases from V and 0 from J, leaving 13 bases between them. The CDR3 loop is CASSPHRGVNTEAFF. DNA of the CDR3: TGTGCCAGCAGTCCTCATCGGGGGGTGAACACTGAAGCTTTCTTT.

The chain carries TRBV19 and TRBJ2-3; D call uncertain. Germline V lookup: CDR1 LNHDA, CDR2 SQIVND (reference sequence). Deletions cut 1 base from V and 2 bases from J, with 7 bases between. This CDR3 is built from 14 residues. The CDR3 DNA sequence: TGTGCCAGTAGTATAGCCGGGTACACAGATACGCAGTATTTT. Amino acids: CASSIAGYTDTQYF.

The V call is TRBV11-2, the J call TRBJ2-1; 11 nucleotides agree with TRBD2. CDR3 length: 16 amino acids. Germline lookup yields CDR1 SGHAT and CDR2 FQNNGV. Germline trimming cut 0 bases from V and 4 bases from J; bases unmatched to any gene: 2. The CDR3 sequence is CASSLEGLAVYNEQFF. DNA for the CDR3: TGTGCCAGCAGCTTAGAGGGACTAGCGGTGTACAATGAGCAGTTCTTC.

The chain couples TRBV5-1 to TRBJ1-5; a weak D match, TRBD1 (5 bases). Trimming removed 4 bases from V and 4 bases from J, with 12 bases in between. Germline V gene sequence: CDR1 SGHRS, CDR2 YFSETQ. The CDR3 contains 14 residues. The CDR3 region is CASSLDGTNQPQHF. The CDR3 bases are TGCGCCAGCAGCCTCGACGGGACTAATCAGCCCCAGCATTTT.

The CDR3 DNA is TGTGCCAGCAGCTTACAGGAGGGGACCGGCTACGAGCAGTACTTC. Its protein is CASSLQEGTGYEQYF. The chain links TRBV7-2 to TRBJ2-7; D is perhaps TRBD2 (6 bases). Trimming removed 2 bases from V and 3 bases from J, with 14 bases in between. Germline V gene lookup returns CDR1 SGHTA and CDR2 FQGNSA. This CDR3 region has 15 residues.

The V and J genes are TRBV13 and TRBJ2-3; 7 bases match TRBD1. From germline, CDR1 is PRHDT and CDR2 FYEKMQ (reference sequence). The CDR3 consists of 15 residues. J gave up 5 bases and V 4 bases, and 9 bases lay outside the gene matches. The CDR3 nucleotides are TGTGCCAGCAGCTCCGCCGACAGGGAGAGAGATACGCAGTATTTT. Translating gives CASSSADRERDTQYF.

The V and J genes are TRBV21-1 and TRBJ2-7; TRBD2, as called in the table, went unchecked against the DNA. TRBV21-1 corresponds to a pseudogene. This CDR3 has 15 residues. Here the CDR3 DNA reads TGTGCCAGCAGCAAAGGACTAGCGGGCTCCTACGAGCAGTACGTC. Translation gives CASSKGLAGSYEQYV.

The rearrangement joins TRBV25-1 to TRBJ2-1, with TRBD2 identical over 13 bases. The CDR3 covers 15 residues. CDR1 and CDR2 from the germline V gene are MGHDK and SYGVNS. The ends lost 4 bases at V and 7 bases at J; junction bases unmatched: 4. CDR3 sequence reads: CASSGTSGGPNEQFF. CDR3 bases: TGTGCCAGCAGTGGGACTAGCGGGGGCCCTAATGAGCAGTTCTTC. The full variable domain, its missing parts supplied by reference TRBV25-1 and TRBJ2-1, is EADIYQTPRYLVIGTGKKITLECSQTMGHDKMYWYQQDPGMELHLIHYSYGVNSTEKGDLSSESTVSRIRTEHFPLTLESARPSHTSQYLCASSGTSGGPNEQFFGPGTRLTVL.

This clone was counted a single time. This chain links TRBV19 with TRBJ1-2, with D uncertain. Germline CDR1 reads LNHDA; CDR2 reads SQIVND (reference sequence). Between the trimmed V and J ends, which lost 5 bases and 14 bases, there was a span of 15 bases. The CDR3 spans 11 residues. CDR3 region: CASSPRQTGTF. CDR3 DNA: TGTGCCAGTAGTCCTCGCCAAACGGGTACCTTC.